Listed here is a single T cell receptor beta chain. What it binds is not known. V lost 0 bases, J lost 2 bases, and 10 bases lay in between. Germline V CDR1 and CDR2: MNHEY, SVGAGI. The CDR3 runs to 15 residues. Sequencing was performed with immunoSEQ multiplex PCR; in TCRdb, only in-frame clones are kept and a portion is missing. The sample lists 150,000 to 200,000 clones, roughly 91% occurring once. This specimen comes from a study of cytomegalovirus exposure and HLA in healthy donors. General observations from the study: It was found in a later analysis that first-cohort TCR clusters tended to co-occur in the 100 to 150 validation repertoires. Rare TCR sequences predominated, though certain public TCRs were found in many donors.

Separate from the roughly 630-subject first cohort was the approximately 120-subject validation cohort, to which the donors belonged. The chain is built from TRBV6-5 and TRBJ1-1; D is possibly TRBD1 (6 bases). This sequence was found in a woman under 30 in good health and CMV-seropositive. Sequenced: PBMCs. CDR3 in amino acids: CASSYSPTGNTEAFF. In DNA, the CDR3 is TGTGCCAGCAGTTACTCCCCGACAGGAAACACTGAAGCTTTCTTT.